This T cell receptor beta chain originates from a study of technical replicates of blood from several donors. Only in-frame clones appear in the TCRdb table, and some are missing; sequencing was by immunoSEQ multiplex PCR. The sample holds approximately 82,000 clones, approximately 91% seen once. There are 14 residues in the CDR3. The germline V gene encodes CDR1 SGHVS and CDR2 FQNEAQ. V gave up 3 bases and J gave up 5 bases, with 13 bases separating them. This chain uses TRBV7-8 with TRBJ1-1; no clear D gene. Material for sequencing was T cells isolated from PBMCs. The receptor's source is a human donor in good health. Some clones in this sample may be carry-over from other donors' samples. The chain's CDR3 is CASSLREDGTEAFF. CDR3 nucleotide sequence: TGTGCCAGCAGCTTGAGGGAGGATGGGACTGAAGCTTTCTTT. The complete variable domain, with remaining parts taken from reference TRBV7-8 and TRBJ1-1, reads GAGVSQSPRYKVAKRGQDVALRCDPISGHVSLFWYQQALGQGPEFLTYFQNEAQLDKSGLPSDRFFAERPEGSVSTLKIQRTQQEDSAVYLCASSLREDGTEAFFGQGTRLTVV.